The 23 T cell receptor beta chains below come from one sample, sequenced in a study of vaccination and CD4 T cells after COVID-19. Specified treatment: roughly 10-day PBMC culture with coronavirus spike peptide pools or control peptides (ViraFEST assay). Which antigens these TCRs recognize remains unknown. The Oncomine TCR Beta short-read assay was applied to DNA of cultured CD4+ T cells. TCRdb fed the PCR reads into MiXCR, producing one record per CDR3 protein. The top ten hold over 7% of the sample, which has 15,000 to 25,000 distinct CDR3 sequences, around 50% seen once. The material sequenced was CD4+ T cells from blood, cultured in vitro. The receptors originated from a human donor who had recovered from COVID-19.

The chain recombines TRBV12-3 or TRBV12-4 with TRBJ2-2; TRBD1 matches 8 bases. CDR3 length: 16 residues. The J segment lost 5 bases and the V segment lost 3 bases, leaving 8 bases of the junction unmatched. The CDR3 region has the DNA TGTGCCAGCAGTTTCTATCCAGGGGGCGATACCGGGGAGCTGTTTTTT. It yields the protein CASSFYPGGDTGELFF.

The J gene is TRBJ2-5, the V gene TRBV6-5, with 8 bases identical to TRBD2. V dropped 4 bases and J dropped 4; count of bases not matched to a gene: 11. The CDR3 is made up of 16 amino acids. CDR1 is MNHEY and CDR2 is SVGAGI in the germline V gene. CDR3 in amino acids: CASSSPSSGGRETQYF. CDR3 sequence (DNA): TGTGCCAGCAGTTCGCCGTCGAGCGGGGGAAGAGAGACCCAGTACTTC.

The chain has TRBV10-3 and TRBJ1-2; TRBD1 agrees at 8 bases. Trimming took 10 bases from V and 0 from J; bases not matched to a gene: 10. From germline, CDR1 is ENHRY and CDR2 SYGVKD. CDR3 length: 15 residues. The CDR3 nucleotides are TGTGCCACCAGGACAGGGCCCCAAGCTAACTATGGCTACACCTTC. This translates into CATRTGPQANYGYTF.

The rearrangement joins TRBV28 to TRBJ1-5, with 7 nucleotides matching TRBD1. There are 13 residues in the CDR3. V gave up 5 bases and J gave up 5 bases; unmatched junction bases: 3. Germline V gene lookup returns CDR1 MDHEN and CDR2 SYDVKM. The CDR3 nucleotides are TGTGCCAGCAGTCTCACAGGGGATCAGCCCCAGCATTTT. As protein: CASSLTGDQPQHF.

This clonotype was counted a few times. The chain employs TRBV29-1 and TRBJ2-3; D is unresolved. This CDR3 has 15 residues. Germline V gene sequence: CDR1 SQVTM, CDR2 ANQGSEA. V dropped 5 bases and J dropped 1 base, with 16 bases sitting between them. The CDR3 protein is CSVTREVLRTDTQYF. CDR3 coding DNA: TGCAGCGTTACCCGTGAGGTCCTACGCACAGATACGCAGTATTTT.

This chain links TRBV4-3 with TRBJ2-1, with 8 bases matching TRBD2. J lost 7 bases, V lost 4 bases, and 12 bases had no gene match. CDR3 length equals 16 residues. Germline V lookup: CDR1 LGHNA, CDR2 YSLEER. The CDR3 nucleotides read TGCGCCAGCAGCCTTCACCCCGGGGGGGGCCGGAATGAGCAGTTCTTC. Amino acid sequence: CASSLHPGGGRNEQFF.

The CDR3 DNA sequence: TGTGCTAGTGATCCCGGACAGGGGTCGACGTGGTCATATAGCAATCAGCCCCAGCATTTT. The encoded protein is CASDPGQGSTWSYSNQPQHF. The chain couples TRBV12-5 to TRBJ1-5; the match to TRBD1 covers 9 bases. This CDR3 is built from 20 residues. CDR1 and CDR2 (germline): LGHNT, FRNRAP. The V gene end was trimmed by 7 bases and the J gene end by 0 bases; junction bases not matched to a gene: 19.

This clonotype was observed a handful of times. The V and J genes are TRBV20-1 and TRBJ2-5; tentative D call: TRBD2 (6 bases). This CDR3 contains 11 residues. Trimming removed 6 bases from V and 5 bases from J, with 10 bases in between. The germline V gene has CDR1 DFQATT and CDR2 SNEGSKA (reference sequence). CDR3 nucleotides: TGCAGTGCGAGGGAGGCGGAGACCCAGTACTTC. This translates into CSAREAETQYF.

This chain uses TRBV11-2 with TRBJ2-1; D is unclear. The CDR3 is made up of 16 amino acids. CDR1 is SGHAT, CDR2 FQNNGV, per germline. Trimming pared 5 bases from V and 6 bases from J, leaving 20 bases between. The CDR3 DNA reads as TGTGCCAGCAGCCCAGATCGCACCATGGTGCCCAATGAGCAGTTCTTC. This gives the protein CASSPDRTMVPNEQFF.

This chain uses TRBV6-1 with TRBJ1-2; D not certain. The germline gives CDR1 MNHNS, CDR2 SASEGT. V was trimmed by 8 bases and J by 4 bases, leaving 14 bases between them. The CDR3 has 13 residues. The CDR3 DNA sequence: TGTGCCAGCCGCGATGGACGGGGCTATGGCTACACCTTC. Its translation: CASRDGRGYGYTF.

The chain uses TRBV15 and TRBJ1-2; perhaps TRBD1 as D (6 bases). From germline, CDR1 is LNHNV and CDR2 YYDKDF (reference sequence). V gave up 4 bases and J gave up 7 bases, with 16 bases separating them. The CDR3 runs to 14 residues. Written as DNA, the CDR3 is TGTGCCACCAGCACGGACAGAGGGAGTTTTGGCTACACCTTC. Protein: CATSTDRGSFGYTF.

This chain connects TRBV28 to TRBJ1-5; 9 bases line up with TRBD1. V was pared by 6 bases and J by 6 bases, with 6 bases of the junction left unmatched. Germline CDR1 is MDHEN and CDR2 is SYDVKM. CDR3 size: 14 residues. The CDR3 nucleotides are TGTGCCAGCAGCCTACAGGGGGCCGTTCAGCCCCAGCATTTT. Translated: CASSLQGAVQPQHF.

The genes are TRBV5-1 and TRBJ1-1; 8 bases match TRBD1. V lost 5 bases to trimming and J lost 4 bases; unmatched junction nucleotides: 7. From germline, CDR1 is SGHRS and CDR2 YFSETQ. The CDR3 length is 14 residues. The CDR3 is CASSDQGAGTEAFF. As DNA, the CDR3 is TGCGCCAGCAGTGACCAGGGGGCGGGCACTGAAGCTTTCTTT.

This chain joins TRBV6-1 and TRBJ1-4; tentative D call: TRBD1 (6 bases). Germline V gene data show CDR1 as MNHNS and CDR2 as SASEGT. V lost 3 bases to trimming and J lost 7 bases, with 18 bases between them. The CDR3 length is 16 residues. For the CDR3, the DNA is TGTGCCAGCAGTGATTGGACAGTCTATACCGCTGAAAAACTGTTTTTT. Its protein is CASSDWTVYTAEKLFF.

J is TRBJ1-2 and V is TRBV14; 9 bases match TRBD1. CDR1 and CDR2 (germline): SGHDN, FVKESK. V was pared by 6 bases and J by 6 bases, with 14 bases of the junction left unmatched. This CDR3 contains 16 residues. The CDR3 DNA sequence: TGTGCCAGCAGTCGAAACAGGGGGCAAAGGGAGGATGGCTACACCTTC. Translated: CASSRNRGQREDGYTF.

V is TRBV7-9 and J is TRBJ1-3, with unresolved D. This CDR3 is 13 amino acids long. Trimming removed 5 bases from V and 3 bases from J, with 8 bases in between. Looked up from germline, CDR1 is SEHNR and CDR2 is FQNEAQ (reference sequence). CDR3 sequence: CASSKDRGNTIYF. The CDR3, as DNA: TGTGCCAGCAGCAAGGACCGTGGAAACACCATATATTTT. Based on the CDR3 plus reference TRBV7-9 and TRBJ1-3, the full variable domain is DTGVSQNPRHKITKRGQNVTFRCDPISEHNRLYWYRQTLGQGPEFLTYFQNEAQLEKSRLLSDRFSAERPKGSFSTLEIQRTEQGDSAMYLCASSKDRGNTIYFGEGSWLTVV.

The J gene is TRBJ1-1, the V gene TRBV7-2; D is unresolved. V lost 1 base and J lost 1, with 7 bases in between. Germline V lookup: CDR1 SGHTA, CDR2 FQGNSA. This CDR3 spans 14 amino acids. The CDR3 DNA reads as TGTGCCAGCAGCTTAGTGTACAGGAACACTGAAGCTTTCTTT. This codes for CASSLVYRNTEAFF.

The rearrangement links TRBV3-1 to TRBJ2-3; 8 bases map to TRBD2. The germline V gene has CDR1 LGHDT and CDR2 YNNKEL (reference sequence). The CDR3 runs 13 residues. Trimming cost V 7 bases and J 5 bases; bases outside gene matches: 5. DNA for the CDR3: TGTGCCAGCACGGGACTAGAGAGAGATACGCAGTATTTT. This translates into CASTGLERDTQYF.

The V and J genes are TRBV20-1 and TRBJ1-6; a possible D gene is TRBD1 (6 bases). V was cut by 7 bases and J by 8 bases, with 21 bases left in between. The CDR3 totals 15 residues. Germline values: CDR1 DFQATT, CDR2 SNEGSKA (reference sequence). In nucleotides, the CDR3 is TGCAGTGTCAGAGGGGGAGGGAGTTACCATTCACCCCTCCACTTT. Translating it yields CSVRGGGSYHSPLHF.

This clonotype is a singleton in its sample. The gene calls are TRBV20-1 and TRBJ1-3, with 7 bases that match TRBD1. This CDR3 has 15 residues. Germline assignment: CDR1 DFQATT and CDR2 SNEGSKA (reference sequence). J was trimmed by 5 bases and V by 6 bases; bases with no gene match: 13. The CDR3 DNA reads TGCAGTGCAGGGGGAGAGACAGGGAAAAGAAACACCATATATTTT. Its translation: CSAGGETGKRNTIYF.

J is TRBJ2-1 and V is TRBV7-8; 12 positions match TRBD2. Germline CDR1 reads SGHVS; CDR2 reads FQNEAQ. The junction had 15 bases not matched to a gene; V was cut back by 4 bases and J by 5 bases. The CDR3 totals 19 residues. The CDR3: CASSYPLWTSGASHNEQFF. The CDR3 nucleotides are TGTGCCAGCAGCTATCCCCTTTGGACTAGCGGGGCCTCTCACAATGAGCAGTTCTTC.

This chain uses TRBV20-1 with TRBJ1-5, with D unresolved. The length of the CDR3 is 14 residues. CDR1 and CDR2 (germline): DFQATT, SNEGSKA (reference sequence). Trimming cost V 5 bases and J 5 bases, with 16 bases left between them. The CDR3 bases are TGCAGTGCTCGATACGGCTCGAGGGATCAGCCCCAGCATTTT. Its translation is CSARYGSRDQPQHF.

V and J are TRBV6-1 and TRBJ1-6, with 10 bases fitting TRBD1. Trimming at V came to 6 bases and at J to 7 bases, leaving 3 bases not matched to a gene. CDR3 size: 14 residues. Germline assignment: CDR1 MNHNS and CDR2 SASEGT. The CDR3 reads CASSPGQGNSPLHF. The CDR3 DNA sequence: TGTGCCAGCAGCCCGGGACAGGGGAATTCACCCCTCCACTTT.